These 32 T cell receptor beta chains were sequenced from one sample in a study of blood T cell repertoires in COVID-19. Libraries were prepared by immunoSEQ multiplex PCR; TCRdb keeps only in-frame clonotypes and omits some of them. The sample shows 60,000 to 70,000 clones, more than 60% of them seen only once. Sequences were obtained from peripheral blood. These receptors were taken from a woman between 65 and 79 years old with acute or convalescent COVID-19.

CDR3 in amino acids: CASSFGKGTSSTDTQYF. Here the CDR3 DNA reads TGTGCCAGCAGCTTCGGGAAGGGGACTTCCAGCACAGATACGCAGTATTTT. V gene TRBV5-4 combines with J gene TRBJ2-3; TRBD2 might be the D (6 bases). V lost 2 bases and J lost 0, with 16 bases in between. The CDR3 is 17 residues long. Germline values: CDR1 SGHNT, CDR2 YYREEE (reference sequence).

CDR3 residues: CASSPDRGRVRSNQPQHF. In nucleotides, the CDR3 is TGTGCCAGCAGCCCCGACAGGGGGCGAGTTAGAAGCAATCAGCCCCAGCATTTT. The chain couples TRBV7-2 to TRBJ1-5; 10 bases fit TRBD1. J gave up 1 base and V 5 bases, and 11 bases lay outside the gene matches. The CDR3 contains 18 residues. Per the germline V gene, CDR1 is SGHTA and CDR2 is FQGNSA.

The chain employs TRBV4-1 and TRBJ2-3, with TRBD1 as a possible D gene (7 bases). Germline-derived CDR1 and CDR2 are MGHRA and YSYEKL. Trimming stripped 1 base from V and 0 bases from J, with 17 bases between. The CDR3 sequence is 18 residues long. The CDR3 DNA is TGCGCCAGCAGCCAAGTCCCAGGGGGGACTTCTAGCACAGATACGCAGTATTTT. Amino acid sequence: CASSQVPGGTSSTDTQYF.

The chain is built from TRBV28 and TRBJ2-7, with unresolved D. Germline lookup yields CDR1 MDHEN and CDR2 SYDVKM. V was trimmed by 4 bases and J by 1 base, leaving 5 bases between them. The CDR3 covers 12 residues. The chain's CDR3 is CASSSPSYEQYF. CDR3 nucleotides: TGTGCCAGCAGTTCCCCTTCCTACGAGCAGTACTTC.

J is TRBJ2-7 and V is TRBV6-8, with D hard to call. Between the trimmed V and J ends, which lost 2 bases and 0 bases, there was a span of 29 bases. The CDR3 spans 21 residues. Germline V CDR1 and CDR2: MNHGY, SAAAGT. CDR3: CASSYPPKPLELTQPSYEQYF. In DNA, the CDR3 is TGTGCCAGCAGTTACCCCCCCAAGCCCCTAGAACTTACTCAACCCTCCTACGAGCAGTACTTC.

The chain recombines TRBV19 with TRBJ1-5; unclear D gene. The V end was cut by 0 bases, the J end by 1 base, with 16 bases between. Germline CDR1 is LNHDA and CDR2 is SQIVND (reference sequence). CDR3 length: 18 residues. The CDR3 nucleotides read TGTGCCAGTAGTATAGAGCCTCGGAGGGTTGGGAGCAATCAGCCCCAGCATTTT. It codes for CASSIEPRRVGSNQPQHF.

This clone was found once. This rearrangement joins TRBV11-3 to TRBJ2-5, with 7 bases that match TRBD2. Trimming cost V 5 bases and J 1 base; bases outside gene matches: 7. The CDR3 loop spans 15 amino acids. Per the germline V gene, CDR1 is SGHNT and CDR2 is YENEEA. The CDR3 here is CASSDPLAVQETQYF. CDR3 in DNA: TGTGCCAGCAGCGACCCCCTAGCGGTCCAAGAGACCCAGTACTTC.

The chain joins TRBV2 to TRBJ2-1; D is uncertain. CDR3 length equals 12 residues. The V and J ends lost 6 bases and 6 bases respectively, with 9 bases between them. Germline values: CDR1 SNHLY, CDR2 FYNNEI. The CDR3 spells CASRLDTNEQFF. The CDR3 DNA is TGTGCCAGCAGACTCGATACCAATGAGCAGTTCTTC.

The chain combines TRBV5-1 with TRBJ2-1, with 9 bases aligning to TRBD1. V trimming: 1 base; J trimming: 6 bases; junction bases outside the gene matches: 8. CDR1 is SGHRS and CDR2 is YFSETQ in the germline V gene. The CDR3 totals 16 residues. This CDR3 is CASSLLTGQGGNEQFF. The CDR3 DNA sequence: TGCGCCAGCAGCTTGCTTACGGGACAGGGAGGCAATGAGCAGTTCTTC.

The chain combines TRBV7-3 with TRBJ2-2; TRBD1 aligns across 11 bases. Per germline, CDR1 SGHTA and CDR2 FQGTGA. The CDR3 spans 17 residues. The V and J ends lost 6 bases and 4 bases, in that order; junction bases with no gene match: 10. DNA of the CDR3: TGTGCCAGCAGTTATACCGGGACAGGGGGTCTCACCGGGGAGCTGTTTTTT. It specifies CASSYTGTGGLTGELFF.

The rearrangement uses TRBV7-9 and TRBJ2-5; 10 nucleotides align to TRBD2. CDR3 length: 19 amino acids. V dropped 1 base and J dropped 1; count of bases not matched to a gene: 12. CDR1 and CDR2 from the germline V gene are SEHNR and FQNEAQ (reference sequence). CDR3 sequence reads: CASSLGWGLAGASQETQYF. The CDR3 nucleotides read TGTGCCAGCAGCTTAGGCTGGGGCCTAGCGGGGGCCTCCCAAGAGACCCAGTACTTC.

The gene calls are TRBV18 and TRBJ2-4; possibly TRBD2 for D (6 bases). The CDR3 spans 14 residues. Germline values: CDR1 KGHSH, CDR2 LQKENI. V lost 5 bases, J lost 5 bases, and 13 bases lay in between. The CDR3 protein is CASSTGLQENIQYF. CDR3 bases: TGTGCCAGCTCAACTGGACTACAGGAAAACATTCAGTACTTC.

The rearrangement links TRBV6-4 to TRBJ2-7, with D unresolved. The CDR3 has 13 amino acids. Germline loops: CDR1 MRHNA, CDR2 SNTAGT. V shed 4 bases and J shed 2 bases, with 9 bases lying between them. The CDR3 is CASSAASPYEQYF. CDR3 nucleotides: TGTGCCAGCAGTGCGGCTAGTCCCTACGAGCAGTACTTC.

This chain joins TRBV7-9 and TRBJ2-2; D remains ambiguous. This CDR3 comprises 13 residues. Germline V gene sequence: CDR1 SEHNR, CDR2 FQNEAQ (reference sequence). With 1 base removed from V and 6 bases from J, the gap between germline ends came to 6 bases. CDR3 sequence (DNA): TGTGCCAGCAGCTTAGAATATCCCGGGGAGCTGTTTTTT. Protein product: CASSLEYPGELFF.

The rearrangement joins TRBV18 to TRBJ2-5, with 7 bases identical to TRBD1. V lost 4 bases, J lost 4 bases, and 9 bases stayed unmatched. The CDR3 loop spans 15 amino acids. The germline V gene has CDR1 KGHSH and CDR2 LQKENI. The CDR3 DNA sequence: TGTGCCAGCTCACGCGGACAGGTAGAAGGAGAGACCCAGTACTTC. Its protein is CASSRGQVEGETQYF.

This chain connects TRBV19 to TRBJ1-3; the match to TRBD1 covers 7 bases. Losses at the gene ends were 5 bases for V and 0 bases for J; bases not matched to a gene: 4. The CDR3 is 15 amino acids. CDR1 and CDR2 from the germline V gene are LNHDA and SQIVND (reference sequence). CDR3 nucleotide sequence: TGTGCCAGTAGTGGACAGGATCCCTCTGGAAACACCATATATTTT. This sequence encodes CASSGQDPSGNTIYF. The whole variable domain, filled in from reference TRBV19 and TRBJ1-3, reads DGGITQSPKYLFRKEGQNVTLSCEQNLNHDAMYWYRQDPGQGLRLIYYSQIVNDFQKGDIAEGYSVSREKKESFPLTVTSAQKNPTAFYLCASSGQDPSGNTIYFGEGSWLTVV.

This clone was picked up one time. This rearrangement joins TRBV6-5 to TRBJ2-7, with 11 bases aligning to TRBD1. Germline assignment: CDR1 MNHEY and CDR2 SVGAGI. CDR3 size: 15 residues. With 2 bases clipped from V and 3 bases from J, the junction kept 3 bases outside the gene matches. The CDR3 loop is CASSYRDRGFYEQYF. The CDR3, as DNA: TGTGCCAGCAGTTACAGGGACAGGGGGTTCTACGAGCAGTACTTC.

This chain connects TRBV6-5 to TRBJ1-2; 7 positions agree with TRBD1. The ends lost 5 bases at V and 1 base at J; junction bases unmatched: 7. There are 15 residues in the CDR3. Germline V lookup: CDR1 MNHEY, CDR2 SVGAGI. The CDR3 bases are TGTGCCAGCAGTCGGGGGACAGCTCATAACTATGGCTACACCTTC. It translates to CASSRGTAHNYGYTF.

The genes are TRBV5-6 and TRBJ1-2, with 8 bases aligning to TRBD1. The CDR3 spans 14 residues. Looked up from germline, CDR1 is SGHDT and CDR2 is YYEEEE. V shed 5 bases, J shed 7 bases, and the junction held 10 bases outside the gene matches. Here the CDR3 DNA reads TGTGCCAGCAGATGGACAGGGCCGACGTCTGGCTACACCTTC. Translated: CASRWTGPTSGYTF.

CDR3 DNA: TGCAGCGTTGTGAAGGGACTTGTCGCTGAAGCTTTCTTT. Encoded protein: CSVVKGLVAEAFF. V is TRBV29-1 and J is TRBJ1-1, with D possibly being TRBD1 (5 bases). Deletions cut 4 bases from V and 6 bases from J, with 15 bases between. In germline, CDR1 is SQVTM, CDR2 ANQGSEA. This CDR3 spans 13 amino acids.

The rearrangement links TRBV27 to TRBJ1-1; a weak D match, TRBD1 (6 bases). In germline, CDR1 is MNHEY, CDR2 SMNVEV (reference sequence). This CDR3 region has 13 residues. V was shortened by 0 bases and J by 11 bases, with 13 bases between the two germline ends. The DNA of the CDR3 is TGTGCCAGCAGTTTATCGAGGACAGAAGGGGCTTTCTTT. Translating gives CASSLSRTEGAFF.

This rearrangement joins TRBV5-6 to TRBJ2-7; D unclear. Germline lookup yields CDR1 SGHDT and CDR2 YYEEEE. The CDR3 consists of 12 residues. Trimming took off 0 bases at V and 6 bases at J, with 7 bases between the two ends. CDR3 residues: CASSLVAVEQYF. As DNA, the CDR3 is TGTGCCAGCAGCTTGGTTGCGGTCGAGCAGTACTTC.

The chain employs TRBV6-6 and TRBJ1-4; D may be TRBD1 (5 bases). The CDR3 consists of 12 residues. The V gene's germline CDR1 is MNHNY and CDR2 SVGAGI (reference sequence). V shed 7 bases and J shed 7 bases, with 10 bases lying between them. The DNA of the CDR3 is TGTGCCAGCAAGGGGAAGGGTGAAAAACTGTTTTTT. Translating gives CASKGKGEKLFF.

The sample holds a few counts of this clone. This chain uses TRBV5-1 with TRBJ2-7, with D possibly TRBD2 on 6 matching bases. The germline gives CDR1 SGHRS, CDR2 YFSETQ. The CDR3 has 14 residues. V lost 4 bases, J lost 3 bases, and 14 bases lay in between. The CDR3 DNA reads as TGCGCCAGCAGCCTCCGCGGGGCCGGCTACGAGCAGTACTTC. Protein: CASSLRGAGYEQYF.

The chain carries TRBV12-5 and TRBJ2-7; TRBD1 might be the D (5 bases). Trimming took off 2 bases at V and 7 bases at J, with 9 bases between the two ends. This CDR3 spans 12 amino acids. Germline-derived CDR1 and CDR2 are LGHNT and FRNRAP. CDR3 sequence: CASGLIDSEQYF. The CDR3 DNA is TGTGCTAGTGGTTTGATCGACAGTGAGCAGTACTTC.

The chain employs TRBV3-1 (or the pseudogene TRBV3-2) and TRBJ2-7; maybe TRBD1 (6 bases). Trimming pared 7 bases from V and 5 bases from J, leaving 21 bases between. The CDR3 has 15 amino acids. CDR1 is LGHDT and CDR2 is YNNKEL in the germline V gene (reference sequence). CDR3 loop: CASNLHQGLRNEQYF. The CDR3 nucleotides read TGTGCCAGCAACCTGCACCAGGGGTTAAGAAACGAGCAGTACTTC.

This clone was seen a single time. The gene calls are TRBV3-1 (or the pseudogene TRBV3-2) and TRBJ2-5; 8 positions agree with TRBD1. The germline V gene has CDR1 LGHDT and CDR2 YNNKEL (reference sequence). The CDR3 loop spans 15 amino acids. The trim removed 1 base at V and 4 bases at J, leaving 5 bases unmatched. The CDR3 loop reads CASSQVDRGGETQYF. CDR3 nucleotides: TGTGCCAGCAGCCAAGTTGACAGGGGAGGAGAGACCCAGTACTTC.

The rearrangement joins TRBV5-6 to TRBJ2-7; weak D call: TRBD1 (6 bases). Trimming left V 4 bases short and J 6 bases short, with 23 bases between. The CDR3 length is 16 residues. CDR1 is SGHDT, CDR2 YYEEEE, per germline. The CDR3 DNA reads TGTGCCAGCAGCCGACGGACAGAAAACATAAAAACCGAGCAGTACTTC. It yields the protein CASSRRTENIKTEQYF. The whole variable domain, filled in from reference TRBV5-6 and TRBJ2-7, reads DAGVTQSPTHLIKTRGQQVTLRCSPKSGHDTVSWYQQALGQGPQFIFQYYEEEERQRGNFPDRFSGHQFPNYSSELNVNALLLGDSALYLCASSRRTENIKTEQYFGPGTRLTVT.

The chain joins TRBV3-1 (or the pseudogene TRBV3-2) to TRBJ1-2; D might be TRBD1 (5 bases). This CDR3 has 14 amino acids. Between the trimmed V and J ends, which lost 2 bases and 8 bases, there was a span of 15 bases. CDR1 is LGHDT, CDR2 YNNKEL, per germline (reference sequence). This chain's CDR3 is CASSQNGRAGGYTF. Here the CDR3 DNA reads TGTGCCAGCAGCCAAAATGGCAGGGCTGGAGGCTACACCTTC.

The chain couples TRBV21-1 to TRBJ1-2; the table's D gene call, TRBD1, was not cross checked with the DNA. TRBV21-1 is classified as a pseudogene. This CDR3 is 16 amino acids long. For the CDR3, the DNA is TGTGCCAGCAGCAAAGCCGGACAGGGGGGGCCCTATGGCTACACCTTC. Protein product: CASSKAGQGGPYGYTF.

CDR3 in DNA: TGTGCCAGCAGTGAATGGGGACTAGCGGGGGACTACGAGCAGTACTTC. This translates into CASSEWGLAGDYEQYF. The V gene is TRBV6-1, the J gene TRBJ2-7; 14 bases are a match to TRBD2. From germline, CDR1 is MNHNS and CDR2 SASEGT. J lost 3 bases, V lost 2 bases, and 3 bases had no gene match. The CDR3 has 16 amino acids.

The chain joins TRBV7-9 to TRBJ2-1; 7 nucleotides align to TRBD2. The germline CDR1 and CDR2 sequences are SEHNR and FQNEAQ (reference sequence). The CDR3 length is 14 residues. V gave up 3 bases and J gave up 10 bases; unmatched junction bases: 9. CDR3: CASSFEGLVVEQFF. Written as DNA, the CDR3 is TGTGCCAGCAGCTTCGAAGGACTAGTAGTCGAGCAGTTCTTC.